This TCR beta chain was obtained from a study of T cells after yellow fever vaccination. Findings of the study overall: Relatively few clonotypes were ones that appeared in both CD4 and CD8 compartments. Peak timing came faster in the weaker secondary response, day 5 versus 15.

As TCR cDNA was made by 5'RACE template switching, a universal primer site and UMIs were added. TCRdb redid the calling of the 5' RACE reads with MiXCR, one entry per CDR3 protein. Of 620,000 or so distinct CDR3 sequences listed, over 9% are singletons. This CDR3 is built from 15 residues. The V segment lost 6 bases and the J segment 6 bases; nucleotides outside the gene matches: 10. This clonotype was counted only a few times. Its target is not known. This clonotype was sampled from a man younger than 45 who received the YFV17D yellow fever vaccine. This sample comprised PBMCs, obtained on the day of the yellow fever booster vaccination. V and J are TRBV12-3 or TRBV12-4 and TRBJ2-3; TRBD1 matches at 9 bases. The CDR3 DNA reads TGTGCCAGCAGCTTTACAGGGGGCGCAGGGGATACGCAGTATTTT. Protein: CASSFTGGAGDTQYF.